A selection of T cell receptor beta chains follows, all from one sample in a study of beta chain features in type 1 diabetes. The data were produced by immunoSEQ multiplex PCR, yet TCRdb's version contains in-frame clones alone and is incomplete. Altogether about 650,000 clones are present, 9.5% to 15% being singletons, with the ten largest covering more than 0.09%. Sequenced sample: naive CD4+ T cells from blood. These receptors all come from a man aged 25 to 40 with type 1 diabetes. The CDR3 runs from the conserved cysteine through the conserved F or W.

V: TRBV18
J: TRBJ2-3
CDR3: CASSPPAGTDTQYF

V: TRBV5-1
J: TRBJ2-2
CDR3: CASSPAGSGGTNTGELFF

V: TRBV7-2
J: TRBJ2-7
CDR3: CASSLVSGITYEQYF

V: TRBV29-1
J: TRBJ2-6
CDR3: CSVALSGANVLTF

V: TRBV2
J: TRBJ2-1
CDR3: CASSRDSPYNEQFF

V: TRBV29-1
J: TRBJ1-4
CDR3: CSVSAGQGTNEKLFF

V: TRBV7-2
J: TRBJ2-2
CDR3: CASSLAPAGHGELFF

V: TRBV7-9
J: TRBJ1-4
CDR3: CASSPAEKLFF

V: TRBV9
J: TRBJ2-7
CDR3: CASSVSTSGYEQYF

V: TRBV6-5
J: TRBJ2-3
CDR3: CASSSLADTQYF

V: TRBV2
J: TRBJ2-1
CDR3: CASSEVAGTNNEQFF